A selection of T cell receptor beta chains follows, all from one sample in a study of tumor-infiltrating lymphocytes in primary liver carcinoma. TCRdb fed the multiplex PCR reads into MiXCR, producing one record per CDR3 protein. The data hold about 180,000 distinct CDR3 sequences, with about 60% observed a single time. Sequencing was done on a sample of peripheral blood. The receptors originated from a man aged 35 to 55 with primary liver carcinoma and hepatitis B virus infection. The CDR3 runs from the conserved cysteine through the conserved F or W. Each record gives: J gene, V gene, D gene, clone size, CDR3 protein. D genes are given only for firm matches. Size is stated for part of the rows, as once, few or many counts, or as a class when the clone is expanded.

J: TRBJ2-7; V: TRBV6-5; D: TRBD2; size: .; CDR3: CASSCRGLVGYEQYF
J: TRBJ2-7; V: TRBV28; D: TRBD1; size: .; CDR3: CASMDRSYEQYF
J: .; V: TRBV4-1; D: .; size: .; CDR3: CASSNSGLGYEQFF
J: TRBJ2-1; V: TRBV29-1; D: TRBD2; size: .; CDR3: CSVVGLAGSYNEQFF
J: TRBJ2-1; V: TRBV6-1; D: TRBD2; size: .; CDR3: CASTSETSGRNEQFF
J: TRBJ2-5; V: TRBV4-2; D: .; size: few; CDR3: CASSQAEGVQETQYF
J: TRBJ1-2; V: TRBV12-3/TRBV12-4; D: .; size: once; CDR3: CSSSLALTDYGYTF
J: TRBJ1-1; V: TRBV6-2/TRBV6-3; D: TRBD1; size: few; CDR3: CASKDRGNTEAFF
J: TRBJ2-2; V: TRBV6-1; D: TRBD1; size: once; CDR3: CASTLMGWTGGTGELFF
J: TRBJ2-1; V: TRBV29-1; D: TRBD1; size: many; CDR3: CSVRFDRGNEQFF
J: TRBJ2-7; V: TRBV6-5; D: TRBD1; size: .; CDR3: CASGPDRGNEQYF